This section outlines one T cell receptor (beta chain) sequence together with its context. Its target is unknown. CDR3 size: 15 residues. The germline CDR1 and CDR2 sequences are SGHDT and YYEEEE. TRB cDNA was prepared as libraries by UMI-labeled 5' RACE. From the 5' RACE reads, TCRdb lists one entry per CDR3 protein and no DNA. In all, the sample yields approximately 65,000 distinct CDR3 sequences. This sample was included in a study of CXCR3-negative and CXCR3-positive naive CD8 T cells. Study findings and constraints: Comparably high diversity was seen in both naive subsets, and much lower diversity in memory CD8+ cells. For CXCR3-positive naive cells, TRB CDR3s were more hydrophobic than those of CXCR3-negative naive cells.

The chain is built from TRBV5-6 and TRBJ2-1. The sequenced material came from naive CXCR3+ CD8+ T cells from blood. Subset in this sample: CD45RO-CCR7+CD27+CD95- naive CD8+ T cells expressing CXCR3 (TNR3+). This sequence originates from a human donor in good health. Some clones in this sample may be carry-over from other donors' samples. CDR3 sequence reads: CASSGNVNPYNEQFF. The whole variable domain, remainder taken from reference TRBV5-6 and TRBJ2-1, is DAGVTQSPTHLIKTRGQQVTLRCSPKSGHDTVSWYQQALGQGPQFIFQYYEEEERQRGNFPDRFSGHQFPNYSSELNVNALLLGDSALYLCASSGNVNPYNEQFFGPGTRLTVL.